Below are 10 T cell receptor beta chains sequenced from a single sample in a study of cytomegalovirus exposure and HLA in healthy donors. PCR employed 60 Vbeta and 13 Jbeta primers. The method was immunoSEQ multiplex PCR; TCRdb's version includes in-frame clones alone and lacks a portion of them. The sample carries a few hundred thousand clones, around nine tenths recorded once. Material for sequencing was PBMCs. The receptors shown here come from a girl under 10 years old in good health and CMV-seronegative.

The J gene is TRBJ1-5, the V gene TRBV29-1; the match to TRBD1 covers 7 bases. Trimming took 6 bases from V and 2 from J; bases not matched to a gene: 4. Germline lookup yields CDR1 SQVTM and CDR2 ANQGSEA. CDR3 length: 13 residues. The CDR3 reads CSVQDRGNQPQHF. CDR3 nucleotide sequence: TGCAGCGTACAAGACAGGGGCAATCAGCCCCAGCATTTT.

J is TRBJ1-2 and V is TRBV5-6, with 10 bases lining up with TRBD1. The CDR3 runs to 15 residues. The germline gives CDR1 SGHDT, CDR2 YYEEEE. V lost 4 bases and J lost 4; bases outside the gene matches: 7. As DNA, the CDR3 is TGTGCCAGCAGCCTCCGGGACAGGGGCGCCTATGGCTACACCTTC. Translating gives CASSLRDRGAYGYTF.

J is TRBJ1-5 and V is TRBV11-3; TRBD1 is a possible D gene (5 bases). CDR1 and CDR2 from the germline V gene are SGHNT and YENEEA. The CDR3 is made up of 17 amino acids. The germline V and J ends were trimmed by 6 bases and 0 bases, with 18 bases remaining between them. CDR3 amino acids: CASRAVRGGTSNQPQHF. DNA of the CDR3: TGTGCCAGCAGGGCAGTCCGGGGGGGGACTAGCAATCAGCCCCAGCATTTT.

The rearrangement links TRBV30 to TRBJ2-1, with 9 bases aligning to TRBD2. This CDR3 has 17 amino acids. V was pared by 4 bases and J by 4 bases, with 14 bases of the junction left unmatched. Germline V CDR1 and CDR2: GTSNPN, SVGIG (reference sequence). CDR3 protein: CAWNRLAGQGIYNEQFF. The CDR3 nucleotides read TGTGCCTGGAACCGCCTAGCGGGGCAAGGTATATACAATGAGCAGTTCTTC.

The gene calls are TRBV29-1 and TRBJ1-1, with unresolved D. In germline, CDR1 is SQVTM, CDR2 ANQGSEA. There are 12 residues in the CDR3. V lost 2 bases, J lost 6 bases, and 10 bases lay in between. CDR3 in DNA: TGCAGCGTTGAAACGGAGGGTCCTGAAGCTTTCTTT. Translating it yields CSVETEGPEAFF.

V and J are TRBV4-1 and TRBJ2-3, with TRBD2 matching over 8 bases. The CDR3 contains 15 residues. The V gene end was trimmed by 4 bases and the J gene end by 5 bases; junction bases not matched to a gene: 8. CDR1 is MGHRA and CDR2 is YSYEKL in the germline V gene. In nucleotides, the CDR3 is TGCGCCAGCAGCCCCGGCGGGGGGCCTGGAGATACGCAGTATTTT. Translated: CASSPGGGPGDTQYF.

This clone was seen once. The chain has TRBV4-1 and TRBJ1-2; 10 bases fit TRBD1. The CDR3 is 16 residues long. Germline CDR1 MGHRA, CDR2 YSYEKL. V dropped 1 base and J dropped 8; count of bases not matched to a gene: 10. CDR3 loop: CASSQVGTGARIGYTF. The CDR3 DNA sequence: TGCGCCAGCAGCCAAGTGGGGACAGGGGCGCGTATCGGCTACACCTTC.

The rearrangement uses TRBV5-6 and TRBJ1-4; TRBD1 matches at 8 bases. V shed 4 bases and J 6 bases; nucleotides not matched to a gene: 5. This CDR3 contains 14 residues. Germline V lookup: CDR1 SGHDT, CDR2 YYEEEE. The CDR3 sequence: CASSRTGGDEKLFF. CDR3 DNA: TGTGCCAGCAGCCGTACAGGGGGGGATGAAAAACTGTTTTTT.

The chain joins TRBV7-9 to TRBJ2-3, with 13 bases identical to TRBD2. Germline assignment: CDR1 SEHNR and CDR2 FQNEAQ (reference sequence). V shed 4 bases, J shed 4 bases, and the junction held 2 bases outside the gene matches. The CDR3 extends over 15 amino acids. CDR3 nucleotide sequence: TGTGCCAGCAGCTGGGGGACTAGCGGGGCAGATACGCAGTATTTT. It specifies CASSWGTSGADTQYF.

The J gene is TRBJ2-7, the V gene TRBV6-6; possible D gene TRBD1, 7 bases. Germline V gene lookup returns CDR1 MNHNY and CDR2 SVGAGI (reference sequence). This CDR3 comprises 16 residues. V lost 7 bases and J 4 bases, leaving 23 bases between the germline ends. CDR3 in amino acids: CASNNPPRDSLYEQYF. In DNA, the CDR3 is TGTGCCAGCAACAACCCCCCGCGGGACAGCCTGTACGAGCAGTACTTC.